This paragraph covers one T cell receptor (beta chain) sequence. Antigen specificity is unknown. Generated by immunoSEQ multiplex PCR, the TCRdb table keeps only in-frame clones and is missing some. The sample has around 100,000 clones, over 65% seen once. TCRs were sequenced from a few patients responding to pembrolizumab. This sample stems from a study of PD-1 blockade in mismatch repair-deficient tumors. Study background: Enrolled about 2013-2017, patients had progressing, pretreated mismatch repair-deficient cancers of about a dozen types. The study's findings and limits: Rapid post-treatment expansion, then contraction, generally preceding radiologic response, marked tumor-resident clones.

This TCR was sampled from an adult with mismatch repair-deficient cancer. Specimen: peripheral blood, collected approximately 35 weeks after starting pembrolizumab.

In DNA, the CDR3 is TGTGCCAGCAGTTATCGGACACCACAAGAGACCCAGTACTTC. It yields the protein CASSYRTPQETQYF. This chain links TRBV6-5 with TRBJ2-5, with D perhaps TRBD1 (5 bases). Trimming stripped 3 bases from V and 2 bases from J, with 10 bases between. This CDR3 comprises 14 residues. The germline CDR1 and CDR2 sequences are MNHEY and SVGAGI.